This T cell receptor beta chain was obtained from a study of spatial heterogeneity in lung cancer. Study details: The roughly 68 donors had untreated early-stage non-small cell lung cancer. Sequencing covered available follow-up PBMC samples collected a median of roughly 22 months after resection. Raw sequencing reads included, on average, more than 8.5 appearances of each unique TCR and UMI combination.

Time point given: blood at routine non-recurrence follow-up after resection. The authors sequenced whole RNA from tumor, nontumor lung or frozen PBMC without sorting. This clonotype showed up many times. TCRdb processed the 5' RACE reads anew with MiXCR; each CDR3 protein has one entry. The table records around 120,000 distinct CDR3 sequences, more than 9% of them present only once. Sample: PBMCs, taken at follow-up. The TCR originated in a male donor with early-stage non-small cell lung cancer.

The CDR3 is CASSYSGLPEQYF. The CDR3, as DNA: TGTGCCAGCAGTTACTCGGGCTTACCCGAGCAGTACTTC. This chain uses TRBV6-5 with TRBJ2-7; no clear D gene. The CDR3 spans 13 residues. V was pared by 0 bases and J by 6 bases, with 9 bases between. Per germline, CDR1 MNHEY and CDR2 SVGAGI.